This passage covers 16 T cell receptor beta chains from one sample sequenced in a study of OX40 agonist ivuxolimab in advanced cancers. Sequenced by immunoSEQ multiplex PCR; TCRdb stores in-frame clones only, minus some. The top ten hold more than 0.5% of the sample, which has 70,000 to 75,000 clones, roughly 87% seen once. The starting material was CD4+ or CD8+ T cells sorted from blood, obtained in a trial of the OX40 agonist ivuxolimab. The origin of the receptors is an adult with an advanced solid tumor such as melanoma, head and neck, liver or kidney cancer.

The chain is built from TRBV10-3 and TRBJ2-7; no clear D gene. With 4 bases removed from V and 5 bases from J, the gap between germline ends came to 21 bases. The CDR3 is made up of 16 amino acids. Germline V gene sequence: CDR1 ENHRY, CDR2 SYGVKD. CDR3 DNA sequence: TGTGCCATCAGTGCAAACCCCGCAAGTCGCCGAAACGAGCAGTACTTC. This codes for CAISANPASRRNEQYF.

This sequence joins TRBV5-1 and TRBJ2-7; 7 nucleotides agree with TRBD1. The CDR3 has 15 amino acids. The V gene end was trimmed by 4 bases and the J gene end by 4 bases; junction bases not matched to a gene: 11. Germline V gene lookup returns CDR1 SGHRS and CDR2 YFSETQ. The DNA of the CDR3 is TGCGCCAGCAGCCTGTACGGGACAGCCAATTACGAGCAGTACTTC. Translation gives CASSLYGTANYEQYF.

The chain is built from TRBV4-1 and TRBJ2-7, with TRBD1 matching over 7 bases. CDR3 length: 15 amino acids. Germline lookup yields CDR1 MGHRA and CDR2 YSYEKL. V shed 1 base and J 3 bases; nucleotides not matched to a gene: 6. The CDR3 reads CASSQVGQTDYEQYF. In DNA form, the CDR3 reads TGCGCCAGCAGCCAAGTGGGACAGACCGACTACGAGCAGTACTTC.

The chain uses TRBV6-5 and TRBJ1-1, with 7 nucleotides matching TRBD1. The V and J ends lost 7 bases and 1 base, in that order; junction bases with no gene match: 9. Germline lookup yields CDR1 MNHEY and CDR2 SVGAGI. The length of the CDR3 is 15 residues. CDR3 in DNA: TGTGCCAGCATTACGAGGGACAGATCGAACACTGAAGCTTTCTTT. It yields the protein CASITRDRSNTEAFF.

The chain links TRBV6-1 to TRBJ1-5; a weak D match, TRBD1 (6 bases). V was clipped by 7 bases and J by 7 bases, with 20 bases between them. The CDR3 loop spans 15 amino acids. From germline, CDR1 is MNHNS and CDR2 SASEGT. The CDR3, as DNA: TGTGCCAGCAACCCCGGGCAGGCGCAGGGGCAGCCCCAGCATTTT. Translation gives CASNPGQAQGQPQHF.

The chain joins TRBV25-1 to TRBJ1-4; D unclear. V was trimmed by 6 bases and J by 4 bases, leaving 12 bases between them. The CDR3 covers 14 residues. Per the germline V gene, CDR1 is MGHDK and CDR2 is SYGVNS. The CDR3: CASSQSRLNEKLFF. In DNA, the CDR3 is TGTGCCAGCAGCCAGTCCCGGCTTAATGAAAAACTGTTTTTT. The full variable domain, completed using reference TRBV25-1 and TRBJ1-4, is EADIYQTPRYLVIGTGKKITLECSQTMGHDKMYWYQQDPGMELHLIHYSYGVNSTEKGDLSSESTVSRIRTEHFPLTLESARPSHTSQYLCASSQSRLNEKLFFGSGTQLSVL.

The chain recombines TRBV7-2 with TRBJ1-2; D might be TRBD1 (5 bases). This CDR3 spans 13 amino acids. The germline V and J ends were trimmed by 3 bases and 8 bases, with 13 bases remaining between them. Looked up from germline, CDR1 is SGHTA and CDR2 is FQGNSA. The chain's CDR3 is CASSFRGAGGYTF. The CDR3 DNA sequence: TGTGCCAGCAGCTTCCGGGGCGCGGGGGGCTACACCTTC.

The chain employs TRBV19 and TRBJ2-7, with TRBD1 identical over 7 bases. There are 15 residues in the CDR3. Trimming at V came to 3 bases and at J to 2 bases, leaving 7 bases not matched to a gene. The germline V gene has CDR1 LNHDA and CDR2 SQIVND (reference sequence). The CDR3 is CASSITPDRPYEQYF. The CDR3 DNA is TGTGCCAGTAGTATTACCCCGGACAGGCCCTACGAGCAGTACTTC.

V and J are TRBV7-9 and TRBJ1-3; possible D gene TRBD1, 5 bases. The CDR3 runs 14 residues. Germline loops: CDR1 SEHNR, CDR2 FQNEAQ (reference sequence). Trimming left V 3 bases short and J 2 bases short, with 8 bases between. This CDR3 reads CASSFPGTGNTIYF. The CDR3 DNA sequence: TGTGCCAGCAGCTTTCCAGGGACTGGAAACACCATATATTTT.

This chain connects TRBV4-3 to TRBJ2-5; the D call may be TRBD1 or TRBD2 (5 bases each). The CDR3 totals 15 residues. In germline, CDR1 is LGHNA, CDR2 YSLEER. V was pared by 3 bases and J by 5 bases, with 16 bases between. For the CDR3, the DNA is TGCGCCAGCAGCCACTCCCCGGGGCGCGGGGAGACCCAGTACTTC. Protein: CASSHSPGRGETQYF.

This clone was detected a few times. The chain uses TRBV19 and TRBJ1-5; 8 positions agree with TRBD1. Germline CDR1 LNHDA, CDR2 SQIVND (reference sequence). This CDR3 has 15 amino acids. The junction had 12 bases not matched to a gene; V was cut back by 7 bases and J by 7 bases. Here the CDR3 reads CASTRQGREGQPQHF. In DNA, the CDR3 is TGTGCCAGTACCAGACAGGGGAGGGAGGGCCAGCCCCAGCATTTT.

This clone was detected only once. CDR3 loop: CASTGTGSSYEQYF. The CDR3 DNA reads TGTGCCAGCACAGGGACAGGAAGCTCCTACGAGCAGTACTTC. The chain is built from TRBV5-5 and TRBJ2-7; TRBD1 matches 8 bases. Germline V gene sequence: CDR1 SGHKS, CDR2 YYEKEE (reference sequence). The CDR3 is made up of 14 amino acids. The V gene end was trimmed by 6 bases and the J gene end by 0 bases; junction bases not matched to a gene: 5.

The chain joins TRBV5-1 to TRBJ2-2; 8 bases are a match to TRBD2. Germline-derived CDR1 and CDR2 are SGHRS and YFSETQ. V shed 1 base and J 0 bases; nucleotides not matched to a gene: 11. The CDR3 length is 19 residues. CDR3 sequence reads: CASSLRRWSGGTNTGELFF. CDR3 in DNA: TGCGCCAGCAGCTTGCGGCGGTGGAGCGGGGGAACGAACACCGGGGAGCTGTTTTTT.

The chain employs TRBV7-8 and TRBJ2-2, with 8 bases fitting TRBD2. The CDR3 loop spans 16 amino acids. Germline trimming cut 1 base from V and 4 bases from J; bases unmatched to any gene: 5. Germline V gives CDR1 SGHVS, CDR2 FQNEAQ. The CDR3 protein is CASSLVVGTSTGELFF. The DNA for the CDR3 is TGTGCCAGCAGCTTAGTCGTGGGGACTAGCACCGGGGAGCTGTTTTTT.

This clone occurred a few times. J is TRBJ1-6 and V is TRBV2, with D perhaps matching TRBD1 (6 bases). Trimming took 8 bases from V and 9 from J, leaving 14 bases between them. Germline V CDR1 and CDR2: SNHLY, FYNNEI. This CDR3 has 13 residues. This CDR3 reads CASQSSGASPLHF. The CDR3 coding sequence is TGTGCCAGCCAGTCCTCGGGGGCTTCACCCCTCCACTTT.

The chain joins TRBV29-1 to TRBJ2-3; the D is unclear. There are 11 residues in the CDR3. Germline V gene data show CDR1 as SQVTM and CDR2 as ANQGSEA. Trimming took 3 bases from V and 6 from J, leaving 7 bases between them. This CDR3 is CSVEPWDTQYF. Here the CDR3 DNA reads TGCAGCGTTGAGCCATGGGATACGCAGTATTTT.